This T cell receptor beta chain derives from a study of blood T cell repertoires in COVID-19. In the original analysis: The authors estimated nucleated cell counts from reference gene primer amplification. The method was immunoSEQ multiplex PCR; TCRdb's version includes in-frame clones alone and lacks a portion of them. Clonal size and the V and J genes are those of that table, whereas D and trimming came from the DNA. The sample has 200,000 to 250,000 clones, about 84% seen once. Seattle's enrolled individuals joined amid active infection and were then monitored longitudinally. CDR3 size: 14 residues. The germline V gene has CDR1 SGHRS and CDR2 YFSETQ. The germline V and J ends were trimmed by 0 bases and 5 bases, with 11 bases remaining between them.

This sequence joins TRBV5-1 and TRBJ1-1; tentative D call: TRBD1 (6 bases). The specimen sequenced was peripheral blood. The receptor was derived from a woman of 80 years or more with COVID-19, enrolled during active disease. Here the CDR3 reads CASSLAGAGTEAFF. The CDR3 coding sequence is TGCGCCAGCAGCTTGGCAGGGGCAGGGACTGAAGCTTTCTTT.